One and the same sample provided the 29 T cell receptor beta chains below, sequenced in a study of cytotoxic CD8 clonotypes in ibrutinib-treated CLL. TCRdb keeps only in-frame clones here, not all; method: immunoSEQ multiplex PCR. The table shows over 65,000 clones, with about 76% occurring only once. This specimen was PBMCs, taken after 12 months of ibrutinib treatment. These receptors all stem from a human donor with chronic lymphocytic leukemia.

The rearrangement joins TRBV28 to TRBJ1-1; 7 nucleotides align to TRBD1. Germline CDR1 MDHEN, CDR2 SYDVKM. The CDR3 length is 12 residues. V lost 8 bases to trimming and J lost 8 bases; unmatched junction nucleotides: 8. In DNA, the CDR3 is TGTGCCAGCGCTATGGGACAGCTAGAAGCTTTCTTT. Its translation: CASAMGQLEAFF.

The CDR3 nucleotides are TGCGCCAGCAGCACCGCGGTCGGGTACCAAGAGACCCAGTACTTC. Protein product: CASSTAVGYQETQYF. This chain links TRBV5-1 with TRBJ2-5; D is uncertain. The CDR3 contains 15 residues. Germline lookup yields CDR1 SGHRS and CDR2 YFSETQ. V was trimmed by 4 bases and J by 0 bases, leaving 13 bases between them.

The CDR3 protein is CASSPVWGYEQYF. CDR3 coding DNA: TGTGCCAGCAGCCCCGTTTGGGGCTACGAGCAGTACTTC. The chain joins TRBV7-6 to TRBJ2-7; D uncertain. The CDR3 has 13 amino acids. Germline CDR1 SGHVS, CDR2 FNYEAQ. V lost 5 bases to trimming and J lost 3 bases, with 11 bases between them.

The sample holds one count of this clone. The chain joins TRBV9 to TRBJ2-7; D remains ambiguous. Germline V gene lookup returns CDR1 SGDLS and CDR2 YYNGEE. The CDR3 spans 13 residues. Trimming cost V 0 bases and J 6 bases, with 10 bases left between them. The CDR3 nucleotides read TGTGCCAGCAGCGTAGAGTGGGCAACCGAGCAGTACTTC. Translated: CASSVEWATEQYF.

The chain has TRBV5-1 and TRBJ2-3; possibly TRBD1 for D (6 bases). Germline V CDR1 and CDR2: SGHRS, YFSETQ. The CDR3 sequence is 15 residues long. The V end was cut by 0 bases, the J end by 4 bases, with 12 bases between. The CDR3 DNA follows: TGCGCCAGCAGCTTGGCCCCAGGGGACGCAGATACGCAGTATTTT. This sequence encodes CASSLAPGDADTQYF. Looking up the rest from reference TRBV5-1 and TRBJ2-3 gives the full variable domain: KAGVTQTPRYLIKTRGQQVTLSCSPISGHRSVSWYQQTPGQGLQFLFEYFSETQRNKGNFPGRFSGRQFSNSRSEMNVSTLELGDSALYLCASSLAPGDADTQYFGPGTRLTVL.

The CDR3 loop is CSARDNWGYTF. CDR3 bases: TGCAGTGCTAGAGATAACTGGGGCTACACCTTC. This chain joins TRBV20-1 and TRBJ1-2; D is undetermined. V shed 0 bases and J shed 8 bases, with 7 bases lying between them. This CDR3 is 11 amino acids long. From germline, CDR1 is DFQATT and CDR2 SNEGSKA (reference sequence).

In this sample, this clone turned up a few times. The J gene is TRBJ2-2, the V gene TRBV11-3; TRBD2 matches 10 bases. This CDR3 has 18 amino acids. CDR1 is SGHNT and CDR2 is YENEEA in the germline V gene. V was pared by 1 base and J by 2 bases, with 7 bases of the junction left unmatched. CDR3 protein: CASSLASASGSNTGELFF. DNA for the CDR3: TGTGCCAGCAGCTTAGCTTCGGCTAGCGGGAGTAACACCGGGGAGCTGTTTTTT.

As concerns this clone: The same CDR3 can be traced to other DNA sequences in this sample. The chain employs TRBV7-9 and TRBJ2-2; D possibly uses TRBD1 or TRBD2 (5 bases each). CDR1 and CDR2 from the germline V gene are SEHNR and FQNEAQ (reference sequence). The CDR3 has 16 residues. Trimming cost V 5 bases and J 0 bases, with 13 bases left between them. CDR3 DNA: TGTGCCAGCAGCCCCCCGGGGCGGGCGAACACCGGGGAGCTGTTTTTT. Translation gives CASSPPGRANTGELFF.

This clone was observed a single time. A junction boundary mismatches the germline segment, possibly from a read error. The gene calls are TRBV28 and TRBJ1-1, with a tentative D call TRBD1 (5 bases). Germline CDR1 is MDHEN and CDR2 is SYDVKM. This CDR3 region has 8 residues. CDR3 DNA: TGTGCCAGCGGGGCCTGGAGCTTT. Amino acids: CASGAWSF. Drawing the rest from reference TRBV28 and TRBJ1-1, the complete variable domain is DVKVTQSSRYLVKRTGEKVFLECVQDMDHENMFWYRQDPGLGLRLIYFSYDVKMKEKGDIPEGYSVSREKKERFSLILESASTNQTSMYLCASGAWSFGQGTRLTVV.

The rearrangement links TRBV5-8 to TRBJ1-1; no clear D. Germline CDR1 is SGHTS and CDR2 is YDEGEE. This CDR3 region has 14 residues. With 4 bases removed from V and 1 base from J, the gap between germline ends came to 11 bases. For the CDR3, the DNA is TGTGCCAGCAGCCGGATCGGGGAGAACACTGAAGCTTTCTTT. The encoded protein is CASSRIGENTEAFF.

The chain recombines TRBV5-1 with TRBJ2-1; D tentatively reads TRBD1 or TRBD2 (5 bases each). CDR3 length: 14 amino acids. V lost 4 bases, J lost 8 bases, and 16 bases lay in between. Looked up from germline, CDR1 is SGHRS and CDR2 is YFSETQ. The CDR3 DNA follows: TGCGCCAGCAGCCGCCGGGACCCGGTGGATGAGCAGTTCTTC. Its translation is CASSRRDPVDEQFF.

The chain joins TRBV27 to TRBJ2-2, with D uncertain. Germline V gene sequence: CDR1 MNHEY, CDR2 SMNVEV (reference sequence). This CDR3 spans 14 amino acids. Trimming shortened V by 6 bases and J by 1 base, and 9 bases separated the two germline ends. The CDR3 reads CASSTPLNTGELFF. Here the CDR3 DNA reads TGTGCCAGCAGCACGCCCCTGAACACCGGGGAGCTGTTTTTT.

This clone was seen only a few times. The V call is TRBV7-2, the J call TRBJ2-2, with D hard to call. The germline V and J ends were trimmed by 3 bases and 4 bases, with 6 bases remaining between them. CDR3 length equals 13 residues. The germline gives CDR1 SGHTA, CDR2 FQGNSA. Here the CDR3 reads CASSFKVTGELFF. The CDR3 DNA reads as TGTGCCAGCAGCTTTAAGGTCACCGGGGAGCTGTTTTTT.

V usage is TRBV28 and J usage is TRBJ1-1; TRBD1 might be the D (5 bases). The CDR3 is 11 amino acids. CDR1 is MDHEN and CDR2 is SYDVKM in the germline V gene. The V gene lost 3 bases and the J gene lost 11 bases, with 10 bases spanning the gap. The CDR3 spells CASSFGRVAFF. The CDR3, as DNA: TGTGCCAGCAGTTTCGGCAGGGTTGCTTTCTTT.

The CDR3 is CASSLGPGAYEQYF. CDR3 sequence (DNA): TGTGCCAGCAGCTTAGGCCCGGGCGCCTACGAGCAGTACTTC. The chain uses TRBV7-2 and TRBJ2-7; D ambiguous. This CDR3 is 14 amino acids long. From germline, CDR1 is SGHTA and CDR2 FQGNSA. The V and J ends lost 1 base and 2 bases respectively, with 9 bases between them. The variable domain in full, completed from reference TRBV7-2 and TRBJ2-7, reads GAGVSQSPSNKVTEKGKDVELRCDPISGHTALYWYRQSLGQGLEFLIYFQGNSAPDKSGLPSDRFSAERTGGSVSTLTIQRTQQEDSAVYLCASSLGPGAYEQYFGPGTRLTVT.

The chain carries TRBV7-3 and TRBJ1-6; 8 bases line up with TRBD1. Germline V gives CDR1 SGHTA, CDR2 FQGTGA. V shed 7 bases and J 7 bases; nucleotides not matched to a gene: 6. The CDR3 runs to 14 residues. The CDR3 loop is CASTPTGANSPLHF. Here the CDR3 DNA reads TGTGCCAGCACCCCGACAGGGGCGAATTCACCCCTCCACTTT.

The CDR3 coding sequence is TGTGCCAGCAGTTCAGGACAGGATTCACCCCTCCACTTT. As protein: CASSSGQDSPLHF. The chain has TRBV28 and TRBJ1-6, with TRBD1 matching over 7 bases. Germline CDR1 is MDHEN and CDR2 is SYDVKM. V was clipped by 4 bases and J by 8 bases; unmatched bases: 2. CDR3 size: 13 residues.

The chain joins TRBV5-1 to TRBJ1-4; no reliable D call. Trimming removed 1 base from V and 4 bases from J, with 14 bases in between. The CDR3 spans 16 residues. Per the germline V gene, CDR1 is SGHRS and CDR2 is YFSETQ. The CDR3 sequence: CASSLTPPSLNEKLFF. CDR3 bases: TGCGCCAGCAGCTTGACTCCTCCAAGCCTTAATGAAAAACTGTTTTTT.

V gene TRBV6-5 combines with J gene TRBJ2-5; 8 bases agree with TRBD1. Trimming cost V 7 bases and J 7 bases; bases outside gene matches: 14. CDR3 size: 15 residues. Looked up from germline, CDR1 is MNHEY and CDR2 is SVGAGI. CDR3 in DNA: TGTGCCAGCAACCACCGGACAGGGCTCTTGGGGACCCAGTACTTC. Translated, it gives CASNHRTGLLGTQYF.

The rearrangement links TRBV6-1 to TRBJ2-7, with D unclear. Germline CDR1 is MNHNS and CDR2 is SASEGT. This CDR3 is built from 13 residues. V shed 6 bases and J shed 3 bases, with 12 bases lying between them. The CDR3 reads CASSRDPDYEQYF. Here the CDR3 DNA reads TGTGCCAGCAGCCGAGACCCGGACTACGAGCAGTACTTC.

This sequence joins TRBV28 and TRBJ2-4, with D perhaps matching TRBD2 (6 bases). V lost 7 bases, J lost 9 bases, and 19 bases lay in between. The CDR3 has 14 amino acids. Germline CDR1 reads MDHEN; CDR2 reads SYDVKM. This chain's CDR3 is CASTPAGGSGIQYF. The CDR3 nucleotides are TGTGCCAGCACTCCCGCTGGGGGGTCGGGCATTCAGTACTTC.

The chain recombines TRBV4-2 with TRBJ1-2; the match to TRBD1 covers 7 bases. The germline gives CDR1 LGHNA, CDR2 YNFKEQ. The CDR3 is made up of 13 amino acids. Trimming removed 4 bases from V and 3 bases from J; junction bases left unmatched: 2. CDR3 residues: CASSPGGYYGYTF. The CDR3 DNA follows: TGTGCCAGCAGCCCAGGGGGGTACTATGGCTACACCTTC.

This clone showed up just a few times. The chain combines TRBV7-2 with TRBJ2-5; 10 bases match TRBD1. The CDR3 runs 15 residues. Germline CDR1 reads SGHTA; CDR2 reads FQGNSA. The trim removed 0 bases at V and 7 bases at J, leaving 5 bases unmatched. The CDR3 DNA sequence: TGTGCCAGCAGCTTAGCCCACGGACAGGGGGGGACCCAGTACTTC. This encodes CASSLAHGQGGTQYF.

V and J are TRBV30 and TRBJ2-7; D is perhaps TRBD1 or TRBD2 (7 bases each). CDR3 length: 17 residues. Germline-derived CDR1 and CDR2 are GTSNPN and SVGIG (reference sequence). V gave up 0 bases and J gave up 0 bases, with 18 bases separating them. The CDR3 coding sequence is TGTGCCTGGAGTGTAGCCAGGGGGGGAAGTATCTCCTACGAGCAGTACTTC. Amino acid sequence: CAWSVARGGSISYEQYF.

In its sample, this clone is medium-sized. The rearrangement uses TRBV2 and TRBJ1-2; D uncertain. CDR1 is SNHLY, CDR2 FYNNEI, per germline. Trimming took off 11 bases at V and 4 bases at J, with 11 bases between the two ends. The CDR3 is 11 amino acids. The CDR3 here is CACGVGYGYTF. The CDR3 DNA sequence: TGTGCCTGTGGGGTCGGCTATGGCTACACCTTC.

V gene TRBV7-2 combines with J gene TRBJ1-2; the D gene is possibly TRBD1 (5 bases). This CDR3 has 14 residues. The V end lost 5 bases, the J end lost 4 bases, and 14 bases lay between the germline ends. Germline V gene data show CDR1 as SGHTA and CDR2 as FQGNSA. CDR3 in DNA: TGTGCCAGCAGCCTAGGTTGGGGGTCCTATGGCTACACCTTC. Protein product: CASSLGWGSYGYTF.

CDR3 sequence: CASSQDLRVGKNIQYF. Written as DNA, the CDR3 is TGTGCCAGCAGCCAAGATCTGAGAGTAGGCAAAAACATTCAGTACTTC. This rearrangement joins TRBV4-2 to TRBJ2-4; no clear D. The CDR3 contains 16 residues. The V end was cut by 0 bases, the J end by 3 bases, with 12 bases between. Per germline, CDR1 LGHNA and CDR2 YNFKEQ.

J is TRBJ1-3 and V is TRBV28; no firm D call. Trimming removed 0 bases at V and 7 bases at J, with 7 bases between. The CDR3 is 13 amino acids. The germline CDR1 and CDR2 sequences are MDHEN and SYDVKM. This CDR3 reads CASSLWQYNTIYF. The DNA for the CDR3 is TGTGCCAGCAGTTTATGGCAGTACAACACCATATATTTT.

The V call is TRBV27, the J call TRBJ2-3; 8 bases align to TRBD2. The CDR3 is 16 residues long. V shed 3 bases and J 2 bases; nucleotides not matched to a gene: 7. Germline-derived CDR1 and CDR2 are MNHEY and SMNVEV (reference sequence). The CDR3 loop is CASSFLRGENTDTQYF. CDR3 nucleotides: TGTGCCAGCAGTTTTTTGCGGGGGGAAAACACAGATACGCAGTATTTT.